This T cell receptor beta chain was profiled in a study of hypomethylating agent response in myelodysplastic syndrome. General observations from the study: More novel clonotypes appeared in responders; more contracted clonotypes appeared in non-responders after treatment.

The CDR3 is made up of 13 amino acids. CDR1 and CDR2 (germline): MDHEN, SYDVKM. Between the trimmed V and J ends, which lost 7 bases and 0 bases, there was a span of 7 bases. TCRdb's copy holds only in-frame clones and misses some; the assay was immunoSEQ multiplex PCR. The sample lists 5,000 to 7,000 clones, 70% to 90% occurring once. A note on this clone: Its antigen is unknown.

This chain connects TRBV28 to TRBJ1-5; D is uncertain. The input for sequencing was bone marrow, taken before or after starting hypomethylating agent treatment for myelodysplastic syndrome (not recorded which). The receptor's source is a human donor with myelodysplastic syndrome. The CDR3 DNA reads TGTGCCAGCAAAGGTTATAGCAATCAGCCCCAGCATTTT. Translation gives CASKGYSNQPQHF.